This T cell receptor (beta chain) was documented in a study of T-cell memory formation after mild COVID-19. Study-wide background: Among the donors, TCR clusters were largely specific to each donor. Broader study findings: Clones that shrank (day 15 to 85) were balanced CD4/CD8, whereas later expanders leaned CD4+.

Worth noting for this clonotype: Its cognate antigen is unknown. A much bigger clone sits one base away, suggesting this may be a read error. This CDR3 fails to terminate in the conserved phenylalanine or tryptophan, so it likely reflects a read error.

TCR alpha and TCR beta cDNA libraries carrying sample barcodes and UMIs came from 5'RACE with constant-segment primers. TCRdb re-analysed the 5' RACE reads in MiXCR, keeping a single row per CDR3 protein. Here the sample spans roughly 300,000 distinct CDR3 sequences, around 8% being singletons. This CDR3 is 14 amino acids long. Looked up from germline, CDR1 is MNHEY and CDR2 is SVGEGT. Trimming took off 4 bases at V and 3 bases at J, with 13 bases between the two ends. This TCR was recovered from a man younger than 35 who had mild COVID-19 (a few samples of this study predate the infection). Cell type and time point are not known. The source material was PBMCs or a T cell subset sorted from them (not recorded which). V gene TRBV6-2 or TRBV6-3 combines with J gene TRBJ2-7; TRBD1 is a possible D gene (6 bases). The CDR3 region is CASSSLRTDYEQYL. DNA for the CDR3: TGTGCCAGCAGTTCCCTCCGGACAGACTACGAGCAGTACCTC.